The 11 T cell receptor beta chains listed next were all sequenced from one sample in a study of chemoradiotherapy in HPV16-positive cancers. Sequencing was performed with immunoSEQ multiplex PCR; in TCRdb, only in-frame clones are kept and a portion is missing. The data hold tens of thousands of clones, with roughly 82% observed a single time. The sequences come from blood, collected from a patient who underwent chemoradiotherapy. The source of these receptors is a human donor with HPV-associated anogenital cancer.

The chain recombines TRBV11-2 with TRBJ1-2; no firm D call. Germline loops: CDR1 SGHAT, CDR2 FQNNGV. The CDR3 runs to 16 residues. V was trimmed by 2 bases and J by 0 bases, leaving 13 bases between them. The CDR3 region has the DNA TGTGCCAGCAGCTTACAGTTCGGCGGGTCTAACTATGGCTACACCTTC. Protein product: CASSLQFGGSNYGYTF.

The chain couples TRBV30 to TRBJ1-2; 7 nucleotides line up with TRBD1. This CDR3 is built from 13 residues. The V gene's germline CDR1 is GTSNPN and CDR2 SVGIG (reference sequence). Germline trimming cut 7 bases from V and 4 bases from J; bases unmatched to any gene: 9. CDR3 bases: TGTGCCTTAGGTGACAGGGATAGCTATGGCTACACCTTC. Amino acid sequence: CALGDRDSYGYTF.

This chain joins TRBV5-8 and TRBJ1-2; the match to TRBD1 covers 7 bases. The germline V gene encodes CDR1 SGHTS and CDR2 YDEGEE. The CDR3 runs to 16 residues. V lost 2 bases and J lost 4; bases outside the gene matches: 11. Written as DNA, the CDR3 is TGTGCCAGCAGCTTTTCGGGACAGCAAGGCCCCTATGGCTACACCTTC. Translated, it gives CASSFSGQQGPYGYTF.

The chain employs TRBV6-5 and TRBJ1-2; tentatively, D is TRBD1 (5 bases). The CDR3 is 15 amino acids. Deletions cut 9 bases from V and 0 bases from J, with 17 bases between. Germline loops: CDR1 MNHEY, CDR2 SVGAGI. CDR3 sequence reads: CASQRNRDANYGYTF. The CDR3 DNA sequence: TGTGCCAGTCAACGTAACCGGGACGCTAACTATGGCTACACCTTC.

The chain recombines TRBV27 with TRBJ2-5; D remains unclear. From germline, CDR1 is MNHEY and CDR2 SMNVEV (reference sequence). V was clipped by 0 bases and J by 5 bases, with 4 bases between them. The CDR3 contains 12 residues. This chain's CDR3 is CASSLSGETQYF. CDR3 DNA sequence: TGTGCCAGCAGTTTATCCGGGGAGACCCAGTACTTC.

This clone has more than one count but fewer than ten. The chain carries TRBV5-1 and TRBJ2-7; D is unclear. The CDR3 sequence is 12 residues long. Trimming took 4 bases from V and 7 from J, leaving 12 bases between them. The germline V gene encodes CDR1 SGHRS and CDR2 YFSETQ. CDR3 sequence reads: CASSLDMGEQYV. Here the CDR3 DNA reads TGCGCCAGCAGCCTGGATATGGGGGAGCAGTACGTC.

The rearrangement links TRBV4-1 to TRBJ1-4; no clear D gene. Deletions cut 4 bases from V and 8 bases from J, with 14 bases between. Germline V gives CDR1 MGHRA, CDR2 YSYEKL. The CDR3 is made up of 14 amino acids. Written as DNA, the CDR3 is TGCGCCAGCAGCCTTGGCACGGAAGGGGAAAAACTGTTTTTT. This gives the protein CASSLGTEGEKLFF.

The rearrangement joins TRBV6-1 to TRBJ1-3, with D uncertain. The V gene lost 4 bases and the J gene lost 0 bases, with 13 bases spanning the gap. The germline V gene encodes CDR1 MNHNS and CDR2 SASEGT. CDR3 length equals 16 residues. CDR3 sequence reads: CASSVSAVSSGNTIYF. The CDR3 region has the DNA TGTGCCAGCAGTGTCTCCGCTGTTAGCTCTGGAAACACCATATATTTT.

CDR3 nucleotide sequence: TGTGCCACCGCCTTAGGGGGTTCACCCCTCCACTTT. Protein: CATALGGSPLHF. The J gene is TRBJ1-6, the V gene TRBV6-1; D is possibly TRBD1 (6 bases). Germline V gives CDR1 MNHNS, CDR2 SASEGT. The CDR3 is 12 residues long. Trimming left V 10 bases short and J 9 bases short, with 13 bases between.

The V and J genes are TRBV27 and TRBJ1-1, with D unclear. The V end lost 7 bases, the J end lost 0 bases, and 9 bases lay between the germline ends. The CDR3 covers 13 residues. Germline V lookup: CDR1 MNHEY, CDR2 SMNVEV (reference sequence). The chain's CDR3 is CASTNQMNTEAFF. CDR3 nucleotide sequence: TGTGCCAGCACAAACCAAATGAACACTGAAGCTTTCTTT.

This chain uses TRBV5-1 with TRBJ1-2, with 9 bases lining up with TRBD1. The V gene end was trimmed by 4 bases and the J gene end by 8 bases; junction bases not matched to a gene: 12. Germline V gene lookup returns CDR1 SGHRS and CDR2 YFSETQ. The length of the CDR3 is 15 residues. In DNA, the CDR3 is TGCGCCAGCAGCCTCCCAGCACAGGGGGCGGGCGGCTACACCTTC. This encodes CASSLPAQGAGGYTF.